Each of the 30 T cell receptor beta chains below was sequenced from the same sample in a study of blood T cells in healthy people across ages. The second PCR ran about 6 to 11 cycles with a sample-barcoded 5' primer and J-beta primers. TCRdb called the 5' RACE reads again in MiXCR, with one record for every CDR3 protein. Here the sample spans roughly 860,000 distinct CDR3 sequences, 62% being singletons. Sequencing was performed on blood. The receptors come from a man between 25 and 39 years old in good health.

This chain links TRBV20-1 with TRBJ2-5; 14 nucleotides line up with TRBD2. The CDR3 loop spans 18 amino acids. In germline, CDR1 is DFQATT, CDR2 SNEGSKA (reference sequence). The J segment lost 4 bases and the V segment lost 5 bases, leaving 15 bases of the junction unmatched. The CDR3 sequence: CSALRLAGGPGVRETQYF. The CDR3 nucleotides read TGCAGTGCTCTCAGACTAGCGGGGGGGCCGGGCGTTCGAGAGACCCAGTACTTC.

This sequence joins TRBV4-3 and TRBJ2-1; TRBD2 aligns across 14 bases. V trimming: 0 bases; J trimming: 6 bases; junction bases outside the gene matches: 4. CDR1 and CDR2 (germline): LGHNA, YSLEER. The CDR3 covers 17 residues. DNA of the CDR3: TGCGCCAGCAGCCAAGACCGAGGACTAGCGGGGGGCAATGAGCAGTTCTTC. It specifies CASSQDRGLAGGNEQFF.

Regarding this clonotype: A read error may explain this, as a much larger clone is one base away. The V gene is TRBV30, the J gene TRBJ1-2; D not certain. Germline V gene data show CDR1 as GTSNPN and CDR2 as SVGIG (reference sequence). The CDR3 runs to 12 residues. V lost 2 bases and J lost 7, with 11 bases in between. The CDR3 loop is CAWSSSACGYTF. CDR3 DNA: TGTGCCTGGAGTTCCTCAGCCTGTGGCTACACCTTC.

This chain uses TRBV6-5 with TRBJ1-4; D is unresolved. V gave up 10 bases and J gave up 8 bases, with 14 bases separating them. Germline V gene lookup returns CDR1 MNHEY and CDR2 SVGAGI. The CDR3 sequence is 12 residues long. CDR3 coding DNA: TGTGCCATAAACGGGGAGGGAGAAAAACTGTTTTTT. This encodes CAINGEGEKLFF.

This chain connects TRBV28 to TRBJ2-4, with 7 bases aligning to TRBD1. J gave up 1 base and V 4 bases, and 4 bases lay outside the gene matches. The CDR3 runs 15 residues. The germline CDR1 and CDR2 sequences are MDHEN and SYDVKM. The CDR3 coding sequence is TGTGCCAGCAGTTCTCAGGGGGAGGCCAAAAACATTCAGTACTTC. The encoded protein is CASSSQGEAKNIQYF.

This chain links TRBV15 with TRBJ1-6; 7 bases line up with TRBD1. Trimming cost V 6 bases and J 10 bases; bases outside gene matches: 9. The germline gives CDR1 LNHNV, CDR2 YYDKDF (reference sequence). This CDR3 comprises 14 residues. CDR3 sequence (DNA): TGTGCCACCAGAAACGACAGGGCGGGCTCACCCCTCCACTTT. Residues: CATRNDRAGSPLHF.

In its sample, this clonotype was seen a few times. The chain links TRBV12-3 or TRBV12-4 to TRBJ2-5, with TRBD2 as a possible D gene (5 bases). Matching the DNA end better, TRBJ2-7 makes the J call doubtful. The CDR3 sequence is 13 residues long. In nucleotides, the CDR3 is TGTGCCAGCAGTCCCTGGGGAGTTCGCGAGCAGTACTTC. Protein product: CASSPWGVREQYF.

This clonotype was seen only a few times. CDR3 amino acids: CASSVAAESYNEQFF. The CDR3 bases are TGTGCCAGCAGCGTAGCTGCAGAATCCTACAATGAGCAGTTCTTC. V gene TRBV9 combines with J gene TRBJ2-1, with D hard to call. The germline V gene encodes CDR1 SGDLS and CDR2 YYNGEE. This CDR3 is 15 amino acids long. The ends were cut back, 0 bases at V and 1 base at J, with 8 bases in the middle.

This clonotype showed up just a few times. The chain employs TRBV20-1 and TRBJ2-7, with D perhaps assigned TRBD1 or TRBD2 (5 bases each). The V and J ends lost 4 bases and 3 bases respectively, with 16 bases between them. The CDR3 spans 14 residues. Germline lookup yields CDR1 DFQATT and CDR2 SNEGSKA (reference sequence). The CDR3 nucleotides are TGCAGTGCTACCCCGGGGCCGATGTTCTACGAGCAGTACTTC. As protein: CSATPGPMFYEQYF.

Points on this clonotype: Sequence at one end of the junction differs from germline and may be a read error. J is TRBJ2-5 and V is TRBV20-1; D is perhaps TRBD1 (6 bases). The CDR3 spans 12 residues. Germline V gene sequence: CDR1 DFQATT, CDR2 SNEGSKA (reference sequence). As DNA, the CDR3 is TGCAGTGCTGGAGACAGGCAAGAGACCCAGTACTTC. Translation gives CSAGDRQETQYF.

This clonotype turned up a few times. The chain carries TRBV15 and TRBJ2-3; unclear D gene. Germline assignment: CDR1 LNHNV and CDR2 YYDKDF (reference sequence). V lost 4 bases and J lost 5, with 7 bases in between. The CDR3 extends over 12 amino acids. CDR3 nucleotide sequence: TGTGCCACCAGCACTTATGGAGATACGCAGTATTTT. It yields the protein CATSTYGDTQYF.

The chain uses TRBV12-3 or TRBV12-4 and TRBJ2-5; TRBD1 matches at 8 bases. CDR3 size: 15 residues. The V gene end was trimmed by 1 base and the J gene end by 4 bases; junction bases not matched to a gene: 5. This chain's CDR3 is CASSLGTGSSETQYF. The DNA of the CDR3 is TGTGCCAGCAGTTTAGGGACAGGGTCGTCAGAGACCCAGTACTTC.

V usage is TRBV6-2 or TRBV6-3 and J usage is TRBJ1-5; D is unresolved. This CDR3 has 15 amino acids. Germline values: CDR1 MNHEY, CDR2 SVGEGT. With 7 bases removed from V and 1 base from J, the gap between germline ends came to 14 bases. The CDR3 reads CASKEDGLSNQPQHF. In nucleotides, the CDR3 is TGTGCCAGCAAAGAGGACGGACTAAGCAATCAGCCCCAGCATTTT.

This clonotype was counted a few times. The chain carries TRBV20-1 and TRBJ1-1, with D tentatively TRBD1 (5 bases). Germline-derived CDR1 and CDR2 are DFQATT and SNEGSKA (reference sequence). The CDR3 has 13 residues. V dropped 6 bases and J dropped 2 bases, with 13 bases sitting between them. The CDR3 region has the DNA TGCAGTGCCGCCGGGACGGCAAACACTGAAGCTTTCTTT. As protein: CSAAGTANTEAFF.

The chain is built from TRBV11-1 and TRBJ2-3; TRBD2 matches at 8 bases. Germline V lookup: CDR1 SGHAT, CDR2 FQDESV (reference sequence). The CDR3 is 15 amino acids. The J segment lost 4 bases and the V segment lost 5 bases, leaving 8 bases of the junction unmatched. This CDR3 is CASSQLAAGPDTQYF. The CDR3 DNA reads as TGTGCCAGCAGCCAACTAGCGGCGGGGCCAGATACGCAGTATTTT.

A remark on this clonotype: Compared with germline, one end of the junction differs, possibly owing to a read error. V and J are TRBV25-1 and TRBJ2-6; possible D gene TRBD1, 5 bases. In germline, CDR1 is MGHDK, CDR2 SYGVNS. This CDR3 is built from 18 residues. In nucleotides, the CDR3 is TGTGCCAGCAGTGATGAAGGCAGGGATCATCCTGGGGCCAACGTCCTGGCTTTC. This gives the protein CASSDEGRDHPGANVLAF.

This chain links TRBV7-8 with TRBJ2-1; 7 bases are a match to TRBD2. The V segment lost 4 bases and the J segment 5 bases; nucleotides outside the gene matches: 2. Germline V gene sequence: CDR1 SGHVS, CDR2 FQNEAQ. The CDR3 length is 13 residues. CDR3 in amino acids: CASSYGLDNEQFF. In DNA, the CDR3 is TGTGCCAGCAGCTACGGACTAGACAATGAGCAGTTCTTC.

The chain employs TRBV9 and TRBJ1-1; weak D call: TRBD1 (6 bases). Per the germline V gene, CDR1 is SGDLS and CDR2 is YYNGEE. This CDR3 has 14 residues. Trimming stripped 0 bases from V and 4 bases from J, with 10 bases between. The CDR3 coding sequence is TGTGCCAGCAGCGTAGCAGGGGAGATCACTGAAGCTTTCTTT. It codes for CASSVAGEITEAFF.

Only a few counts were recorded for this clonotype. The V gene is TRBV9, the J gene TRBJ2-7; the match to TRBD1 covers 7 bases. Germline CDR1 is SGDLS and CDR2 is YYNGEE. CDR3 length: 14 amino acids. V was pared by 2 bases and J by 5 bases, with 7 bases of the junction left unmatched. CDR3 sequence (DNA): TGTGCCAGCAGCGTGCCGGGACAGACAGACGAGCAGTACTTC. It encodes CASSVPGQTDEQYF.

This clonotype was seen more than once but under ten times. The genes are TRBV12-3 or TRBV12-4 and TRBJ2-7; D is unclear. The CDR3 contains 12 residues. V was cut by 7 bases and J by 5 bases, with 12 bases left in between. CDR3 nucleotides: TGTGCCAGCACCTACTCGACGGACGAGCAGTACTTC. Its protein product is CASTYSTDEQYF.

The CDR3 spells CASSQGQGAREQYF. The CDR3 DNA reads as TGTGCCAGCAGCCAAGGCCAGGGGGCAAGAGAGCAGTACTTC. The V and J genes are TRBV4-2 and TRBJ2-5, with 8 bases lining up with TRBD1. The CDR3 is 14 residues long. Germline CDR1 and CDR2: LGHNA and YNFKEQ. V gave up 1 base and J gave up 11 bases; unmatched junction bases: 9.

This clonotype was seen a few times. This chain links TRBV7-2 with TRBJ2-1; no definite D call. Germline V gene lookup returns CDR1 SGHTA and CDR2 FQGNSA. Deletions cut 5 bases from V and 2 bases from J, with 10 bases between. The CDR3 sequence is 14 residues long. Here the CDR3 DNA reads TGTGCCAGCAGCCCCCTCGGCACCTACAATGAGCAGTTCTTC. It encodes CASSPLGTYNEQFF.

In regard to this clonotype: This may be a read error: a much more frequent sequence differs by one nucleotide. This chain links TRBV20-1 with TRBJ2-7, with TRBD1 identical over 10 bases. The CDR3 has 14 residues. Germline V gene lookup returns CDR1 DFQATT and CDR2 SNEGSKA (reference sequence). Losses at the gene ends were 5 bases for V and 3 bases for J; bases not matched to a gene: 7. CDR3 sequence (DNA): TGCAGTGCTTTGACAGGGGGCTCCATCTACGAGCAGTACTTC. Translated: CSALTGGSIYEQYF.

The chain couples TRBV28 to TRBJ2-1, with 13 bases matching TRBD2. The CDR3 is 16 amino acids. V lost 7 bases, J lost 7 bases, and 10 bases stayed unmatched. In germline, CDR1 is MDHEN, CDR2 SYDVKM. The CDR3 DNA sequence: TGTGCCAGCACGCAACCCGGACTAGCGGGGGTGAATGAGCAGTTCTTC. Its protein is CASTQPGLAGVNEQFF.

The chain uses TRBV10-3 and TRBJ2-1; D might be TRBD2 (6 bases). The CDR3 runs to 14 residues. Germline CDR1 reads ENHRY; CDR2 reads SYGVKD. The V end lost 7 bases, the J end lost 4 bases, and 14 bases lay between the germline ends. The CDR3 sequence: CAIIAGTHYNEQFF. For the CDR3, the DNA is TGTGCCATCATCGCCGGGACTCATTACAATGAGCAGTTCTTC.

The rearrangement uses TRBV28 and TRBJ1-2; 9 bases are shared with TRBD1. V trimming: 4 bases; J trimming: 4 bases; junction bases outside the gene matches: 4. The CDR3 extends over 14 amino acids. The germline V gene has CDR1 MDHEN and CDR2 SYDVKM. CDR3 loop: CASSSGQGLYGYTF. The CDR3, as DNA: TGTGCCAGCAGTTCGGGACAGGGCCTCTATGGCTACACCTTC.

This chain links TRBV15 with TRBJ2-7; TRBD2 is a possible D gene (5 bases). Between the trimmed V and J ends, which lost 0 bases and 7 bases, there was a span of 13 bases. Germline-derived CDR1 and CDR2 are LNHNV and YYDKDF (reference sequence). This CDR3 contains 14 residues. The CDR3 sequence is CATSRDRRTGEQYF. The DNA of the CDR3 is TGTGCCACCAGCAGAGATCGACGGACTGGGGAGCAGTACTTC.

The CDR3 DNA follows: TGTGCCAGCGCTCTGGGGGATACAGGGTTCACTGAAGCTTTCTTT. This sequence encodes CASALGDTGFTEAFF. The V and J genes are TRBV11-1 and TRBJ1-1, with D maybe TRBD1 (6 bases). There are 15 residues in the CDR3. CDR1 SGHAT and CDR2 FQDESV come from the germline V gene (reference sequence). V dropped 8 bases and J dropped 4 bases, with 20 bases sitting between them.

The chain combines TRBV4-3 with TRBJ2-3; D perhaps matches TRBD1 (6 bases). The ends were cut back, 0 bases at V and 8 bases at J, with 12 bases in the middle. Germline values: CDR1 LGHNA, CDR2 YSLEER. This CDR3 is built from 14 residues. The CDR3 region is CASSQDVDRGTQYF. CDR3 in DNA: TGCGCCAGCAGCCAAGACGTGGACAGAGGTACGCAGTATTTT.

The chain carries TRBV7-2 and TRBJ2-7; the D gene is possibly TRBD1 (6 bases). The CDR3 runs 14 residues. CDR1 is SGHTA and CDR2 is FQGNSA in the germline V gene. Trimming left V 5 bases short and J 6 bases short, with 17 bases between. CDR3 in amino acids: CASSPTGFLTEQYF. CDR3 DNA: TGTGCCAGCAGCCCAACAGGGTTTCTAACCGAGCAGTACTTC.